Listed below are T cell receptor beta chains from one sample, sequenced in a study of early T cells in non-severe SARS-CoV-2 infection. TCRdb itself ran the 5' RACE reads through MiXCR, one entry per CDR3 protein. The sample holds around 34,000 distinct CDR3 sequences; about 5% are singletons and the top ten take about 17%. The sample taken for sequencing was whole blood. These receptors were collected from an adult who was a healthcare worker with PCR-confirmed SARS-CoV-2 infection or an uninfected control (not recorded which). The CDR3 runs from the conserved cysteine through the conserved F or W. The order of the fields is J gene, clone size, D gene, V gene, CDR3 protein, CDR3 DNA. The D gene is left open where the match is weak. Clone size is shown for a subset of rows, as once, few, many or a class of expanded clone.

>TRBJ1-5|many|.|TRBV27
CASSDAVSNQPQHF
TGTGCCAGCAGCGACGCCGTTAGCAATCAGCCCCAGCATTTT
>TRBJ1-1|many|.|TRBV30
CAWNPMGSEAFF
TGTGCCTGGAACCCAATGGGCTCTGAAGCTTTCTTT
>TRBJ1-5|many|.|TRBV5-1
CASSLAGGTDQPQHF
TGCGCCAGCAGCTTGGCCGGGGGAACCGATCAGCCCCAGCATTTT
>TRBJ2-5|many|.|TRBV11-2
CASSPSWGETQYF
TGTGCCAGCAGCCCTTCATGGGGAGAGACCCAGTACTTC
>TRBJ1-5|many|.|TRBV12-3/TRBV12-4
CASSLMGSNQPQHF
TGTGCCAGCAGCCTTATGGGGAGCAATCAGCCCCAGCATTTT
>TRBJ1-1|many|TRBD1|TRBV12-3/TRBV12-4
CASSPHRGWLSEAFF
TGTGCCAGCAGTCCTCACAGGGGATGGTTGTCTGAAGCTTTCTTT
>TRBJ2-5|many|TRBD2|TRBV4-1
CASSQEGLEETQYF
TGCGCCAGCAGCCAAGAGGGACTAGAAGAGACCCAGTACTTC
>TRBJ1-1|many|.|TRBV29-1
CSASQGRTEAFF
TGCAGCGCCAGTCAGGGGAGGACTGAAGCTTTCTTT
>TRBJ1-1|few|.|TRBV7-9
CASSQQTGNTEAFF
TGTGCCAGCAGCCAACAAACAGGGAACACTGAAGCTTTCTTT
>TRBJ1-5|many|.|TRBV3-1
CASSQGDSNQPQHF
TGTGCCAGCAGCCAAGGGGACAGCAATCAGCCCCAGCATTTT
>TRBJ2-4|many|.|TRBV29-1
CSVVGSGIQYF
TGCAGCGTTGTTGGTAGCGGCATTCAGTACTTC
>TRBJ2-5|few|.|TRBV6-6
CASSYYGSQETQYF
TGTGCCAGCAGTTATTATGGCTCTCAAGAGACCCAGTACTTC
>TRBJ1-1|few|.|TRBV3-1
CASSQGRVEAFF
TGTGCCAGCAGCCAAGGGCGAGTTGAAGCTTTCTTT
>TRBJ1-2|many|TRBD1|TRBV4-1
CASRHRGRANYGYTF
TGCGCCAGCAGGCACAGGGGGCGAGCTAACTATGGCTACACCTTC
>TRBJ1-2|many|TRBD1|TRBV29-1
CSRPQTGLGYTF
TGCAGCCGCCCCCAGACAGGGCTTGGCTACACCTTC
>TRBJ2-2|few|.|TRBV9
CASSGGVNTGELFF
TGTGCCAGCAGCGGGGGAGTGAACACCGGGGAGCTGTTTTTT
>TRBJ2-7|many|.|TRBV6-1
CASSLGPSGEQYF
TGTGCCAGCAGCCTCGGACCCTCGGGCGAGCAGTACTTC
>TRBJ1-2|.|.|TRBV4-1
CASSPAGDYGYTF
TGCGCCAGCAGCCCAGCGGGAGACTATGGCTACACCTTC
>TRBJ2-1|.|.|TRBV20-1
CSAPELGDEQFF
TGCAGTGCCCCAGAATTGGGGGATGAGCAGTTCTTC
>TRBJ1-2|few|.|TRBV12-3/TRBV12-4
CASSSQGLRYGYTF
TGTGCCAGCAGTTCACAGGGACTACGCTATGGCTACACCTTC
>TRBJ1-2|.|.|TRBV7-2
CASSTSKGHYGYTF
TGTGCCAGCAGCACTTCGAAGGGGCACTATGGCTACACCTTC
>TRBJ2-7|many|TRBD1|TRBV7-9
CASSLQGAAIIQQYF
TGTGCCAGCAGCCTACAGGGGGCTGCTATTATCCAGCAGTACTTC
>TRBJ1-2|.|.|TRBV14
CASSQVGPNYGYTF
TGTGCCAGCAGCCAAGTGGGCCCAAACTATGGCTACACCTTC
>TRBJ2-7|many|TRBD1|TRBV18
CASSISTGTEEQYF
TGTGCCAGCTCCATCTCGACAGGGACAGAGGAGCAGTACTTC